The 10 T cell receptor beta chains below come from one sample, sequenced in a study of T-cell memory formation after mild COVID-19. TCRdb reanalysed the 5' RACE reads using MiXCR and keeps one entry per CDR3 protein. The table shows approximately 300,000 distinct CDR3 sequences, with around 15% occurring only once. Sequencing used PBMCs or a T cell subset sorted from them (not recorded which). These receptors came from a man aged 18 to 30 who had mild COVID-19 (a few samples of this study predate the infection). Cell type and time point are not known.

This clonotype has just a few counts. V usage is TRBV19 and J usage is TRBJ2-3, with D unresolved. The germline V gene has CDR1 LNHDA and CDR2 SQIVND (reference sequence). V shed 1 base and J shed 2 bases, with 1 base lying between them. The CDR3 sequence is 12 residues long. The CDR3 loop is CASSIATDTQYF. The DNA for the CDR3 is TGTGCCAGTAGTATAGCCACAGATACGCAGTATTTT.

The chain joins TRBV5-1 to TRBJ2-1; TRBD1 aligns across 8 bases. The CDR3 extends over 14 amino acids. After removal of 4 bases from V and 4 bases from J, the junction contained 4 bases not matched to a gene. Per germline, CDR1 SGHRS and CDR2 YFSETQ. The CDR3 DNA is TGCGCCAGCAGCCTGGACAGGGTTTACAATGAGCAGTTCTTC. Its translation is CASSLDRVYNEQFF. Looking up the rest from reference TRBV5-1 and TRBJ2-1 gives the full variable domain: KAGVTQTPRYLIKTRGQQVTLSCSPISGHRSVSWYQQTPGQGLQFLFEYFSETQRNKGNFPGRFSGRQFSNSRSEMNVSTLELGDSALYLCASSLDRVYNEQFFGPGTRLTVL.

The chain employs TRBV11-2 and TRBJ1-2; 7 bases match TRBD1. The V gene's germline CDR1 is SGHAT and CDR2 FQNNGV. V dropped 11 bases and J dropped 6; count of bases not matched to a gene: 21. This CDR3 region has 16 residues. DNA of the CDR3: TGTGCCCCTCCCCCAGGGGGGCCAACTCGACGCAATGGCTACACCTTC. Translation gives CAPPPGGPTRRNGYTF.

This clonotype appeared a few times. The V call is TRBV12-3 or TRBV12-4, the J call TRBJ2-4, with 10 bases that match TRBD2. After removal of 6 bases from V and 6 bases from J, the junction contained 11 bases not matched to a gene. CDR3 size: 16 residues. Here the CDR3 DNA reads TGTGCCAGCAGGGCCGAGCGGGGGGGCCTCGGAAACATTCAGTACTTC. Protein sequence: CASRAERGGLGNIQYF.

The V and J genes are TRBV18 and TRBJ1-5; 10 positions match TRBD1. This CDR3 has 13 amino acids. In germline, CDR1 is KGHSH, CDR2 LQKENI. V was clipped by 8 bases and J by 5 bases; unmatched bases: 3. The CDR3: CASRTGGDQPQHF. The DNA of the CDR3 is TGTGCCAGCCGGACAGGGGGTGATCAGCCCCAGCATTTT.

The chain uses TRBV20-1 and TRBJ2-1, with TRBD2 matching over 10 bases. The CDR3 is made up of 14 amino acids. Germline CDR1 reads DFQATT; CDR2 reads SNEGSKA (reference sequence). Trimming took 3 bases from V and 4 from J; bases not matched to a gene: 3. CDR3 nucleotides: TGCAGTGCTAGCATGACTAGCGGGTACAATGAGCAGTTCTTC. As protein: CSASMTSGYNEQFF.

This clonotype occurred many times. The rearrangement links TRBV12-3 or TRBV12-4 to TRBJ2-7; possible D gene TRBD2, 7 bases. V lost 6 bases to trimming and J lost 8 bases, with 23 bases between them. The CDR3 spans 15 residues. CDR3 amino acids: CASSSLQGRGDKQYF. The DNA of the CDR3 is TGTGCCAGCAGCTCGCTACAGGGTCGGGGGGACAAGCAGTACTTC.

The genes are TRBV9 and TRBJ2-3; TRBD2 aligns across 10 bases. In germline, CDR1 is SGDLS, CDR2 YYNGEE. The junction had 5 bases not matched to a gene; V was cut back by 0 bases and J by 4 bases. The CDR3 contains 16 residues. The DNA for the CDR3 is TGTGCCAGCAGCGTAGGAGCGGGGGGGCTGGCAGATACGCAGTATTTT. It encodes CASSVGAGGLADTQYF.

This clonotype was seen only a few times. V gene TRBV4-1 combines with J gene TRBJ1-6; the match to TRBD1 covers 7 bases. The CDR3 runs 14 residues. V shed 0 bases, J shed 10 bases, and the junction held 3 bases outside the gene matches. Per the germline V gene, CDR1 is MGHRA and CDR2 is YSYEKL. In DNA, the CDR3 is TGCGCCAGCAGCCAAGATCAGGGGGGGTCACCCCTCCACTTT. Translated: CASSQDQGGSPLHF.

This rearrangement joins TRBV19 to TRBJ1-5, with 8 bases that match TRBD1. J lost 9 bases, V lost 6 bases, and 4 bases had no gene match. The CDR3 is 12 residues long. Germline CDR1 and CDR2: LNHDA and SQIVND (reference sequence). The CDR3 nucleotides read TGTGCCAGTAGGAACAGGGGGGCGCCCCAGCATTTT. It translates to CASRNRGAPQHF.